The 15 T cell receptor beta chains reported below all come from one sample, sequenced in a study of regulatory T cells in long-lasting Graves disease. The time point denotes: newly diagnosed GD, antithyroid drugs for less than 3 months. PBMCs were the source of the RNA used for TCR sequencing. For TCR beta, libraries came from iRepertoire HTBI primers and Arm-PCR of CDR3 regions. TCRdb reanalysed the multiplex PCR reads using MiXCR and keeps one entry per CDR3 protein. The sample contains a few hundred thousand distinct CDR3 sequences, roughly 19% of which appear only once. This same sample was also taken into another study, of T cells in Graves' hyperthyroidism and ophthalmopathy.

This specimen was peripheral blood mononuclear cells (PBMCs), taken at new diagnosis, from a patient treated with antithyroid drugs. All receptors derive from a woman in her 30s with Graves disease.

Comments on this clonotype: Only one base separates this from a far larger clonotype, so it likely reflects a read error. This rearrangement joins TRBV7-2 to TRBJ2-1; 7 positions match TRBD1. The CDR3 loop spans 13 amino acids. Germline trimming cut 2 bases from V and 10 bases from J; bases unmatched to any gene: 5. Per germline, CDR1 SGHTA and CDR2 FQGNSA. DNA of the CDR3: TGTGCCAGCAGCTTACGACAGGGCACGGAGCAGTTCTTC. Translating gives CASSLRQGTEQFF.

There are a few counts of this clonotype. V and J are TRBV19 and TRBJ1-2; 8 positions agree with TRBD1. The trim removed 9 bases at V and 8 bases at J, leaving 5 bases unmatched. Germline assignment: CDR1 LNHDA and CDR2 SQIVND (reference sequence). CDR3 length: 11 amino acids. Here the CDR3 DNA reads TGTGCCAGCCACAGGGGGGCCGGCTACACCTTC. Protein sequence: CASHRGAGYTF.

This clonotype appeared many times. The chain combines TRBV2 with TRBJ1-3; D gene unclear. The CDR3 runs to 16 residues. From germline, CDR1 is SNHLY and CDR2 FYNNEI. V was trimmed by 0 bases and J by 0 bases, leaving 9 bases between them. CDR3 bases: TGTGCCAGCAGTGAAGCCAAGGGATACTCTGGAAACACCATATATTTT. Protein sequence: CASSEAKGYSGNTIYF.

The CDR3 DNA reads TGCAGCGTTGCCCGGGACTCCGGAGAAACAGATACGCAGTATTTT. It yields the protein CSVARDSGETDTQYF. V is TRBV29-1 and J is TRBJ2-3; TRBD2 might be the D (6 bases). Germline CDR1 is SQVTM and CDR2 is ANQGSEA. The CDR3 consists of 15 residues. V shed 4 bases and J shed 3 bases, with 17 bases lying between them.

This clonotype was detected a few times. This chain connects TRBV5-6 to TRBJ2-1; D not resolved. CDR1 SGHDT and CDR2 YYEEEE come from the germline V gene. The CDR3 is 11 amino acids. Trimming shortened V by 0 bases and J by 9 bases, and 4 bases separated the two germline ends. The DNA of the CDR3 is TGTGCCAGCAGCTTGGTGGGTGAGCAGTTCTTC. This codes for CASSLVGEQFF.

This chain connects TRBV20-1 to TRBJ1-6; 9 nucleotides align to TRBD1. V lost 6 bases to trimming and J lost 2 bases; unmatched junction nucleotides: 8. CDR1 DFQATT and CDR2 SNEGSKA come from the germline V gene (reference sequence). The CDR3 is 16 residues long. In DNA form, the CDR3 reads TGCAGTGCCCCGCCGGGACAGGGAACCTATAATTCACCCCTCCACTTT. Translating it yields CSAPPGQGTYNSPLHF.

This clonotype has at least ten counts. V gene TRBV29-1 combines with J gene TRBJ2-1; possibly TRBD1 or TRBD2 for D (6 bases each). CDR3 size: 18 residues. V gave up 2 bases and J gave up 5 bases, with 25 bases separating them. Germline values: CDR1 SQVTM, CDR2 ANQGSEA. This CDR3 is CSVESPPFSRGGHNEQFF. The CDR3 DNA follows: TGCAGCGTTGAATCTCCCCCCTTTAGCAGGGGAGGTCACAATGAGCAGTTCTTC.

This clonotype was seen repeatedly, ten times or more. The rearrangement links TRBV6-1 to TRBJ1-1; 7 bases match TRBD1. Germline assignment: CDR1 MNHNS and CDR2 SASEGT. The CDR3 sequence is 14 residues long. The junction had 11 bases not matched to a gene; V was cut back by 7 bases and J by 6 bases. The CDR3 DNA follows: TGTGCCAGCACCTCCCCTAGGGGGCTCGCTGAAGCTTTCTTT. Encoded protein: CASTSPRGLAEAFF.

The rearrangement links TRBV13 to TRBJ2-5, with TRBD1 matching 10 bases. The CDR3 runs to 17 residues. The germline gives CDR1 PRHDT, CDR2 FYEKMQ (reference sequence). Trimming cost V 5 bases and J 3 bases; bases outside gene matches: 12. Here the CDR3 reads CASSPLPPGTGEETQYF. The CDR3 region has the DNA TGTGCCAGCAGCCCGTTACCTCCCGGGACAGGGGAAGAGACCCAGTACTTC.

In the case of this clonotype: Mismatch with germline at one junction end may stem from a read error. The chain's CDR3 is CASSPMGTSGSSNNEQFF. The CDR3 DNA sequence: TGTGCCAGCAGCCCAATGGGGACTAGCGGGAGTAGCAACAATGAACAGTTCTTC. This chain links TRBV3-1 with TRBJ2-1, with 14 bases matching TRBD2. The CDR3 has 18 amino acids. CDR1 is LGHDT and CDR2 is YNNKEL in the germline V gene (reference sequence).

This clonotype was found many times. The genes are TRBV6-1 and TRBJ2-5; the match to TRBD1 covers 10 bases. J was trimmed by 4 bases and V by 6 bases; bases with no gene match: 2. This CDR3 is built from 13 residues. Germline CDR1 reads MNHNS; CDR2 reads SASEGT. Here the CDR3 reads CASRRQGAETQYF. CDR3 nucleotide sequence: TGTGCCAGCAGACGACAGGGGGCAGAGACCCAGTACTTC.

This chain connects TRBV10-2 to TRBJ2-2, with D unclear. The CDR3 covers 11 residues. The germline CDR1 and CDR2 sequences are WSHSY and SAAADI. The V end lost 6 bases, the J end lost 5 bases, and 4 bases lay between the germline ends. In nucleotides, the CDR3 is TGCGCCAGCAGATTAACCGGGGAGCTGTTTTTT. This translates into CASRLTGELFF.

The table lists this clonotype with a few counts. The CDR3 DNA follows: TGTGCCAGCAGTTTGACTAGCGGGGGCCAAAATGAGCAGTTCTTC. This sequence encodes CASSLTSGGQNEQFF. The J gene is TRBJ2-1, the V gene TRBV6-5; 12 nucleotides line up with TRBD2. CDR3 length: 15 amino acids. The germline CDR1 and CDR2 sequences are MNHEY and SVGAGI. Trimming cost V 4 bases and J 7 bases; bases outside gene matches: 5.

In its sample, this clonotype was seen many times. The J gene is TRBJ2-2, the V gene TRBV6-5; D call uncertain. The CDR3 is 17 residues long. Looked up from germline, CDR1 is MNHEY and CDR2 is SVGAGI. Trimming cost V 3 bases and J 1 base, with 15 bases left between them. CDR3: CASSYSGLGGNTGELFF. CDR3 nucleotides: TGTGCCAGCAGTTATTCCGGGCTAGGCGGGAACACCGGGGAGCTGTTTTTT.

This clonotype was seen many times. The chain uses TRBV27 and TRBJ2-1; D is uncertain. This CDR3 contains 16 residues. Trimming removed 4 bases from V and 0 bases from J, with 13 bases in between. CDR1 is MNHEY and CDR2 is SMNVEV in the germline V gene (reference sequence). The CDR3 loop is CASSSNTHRSYNEQFF. CDR3 nucleotide sequence: TGTGCCAGCAGTTCGAATACCCACCGCTCCTACAATGAGCAGTTCTTC.